Below, one T cell receptor beta chain is given with its context. Its antigen remains unknown. This specimen comes from a study of T cell responses to AZD1222 COVID-19 vaccine. Study information: Second doses at about 4 or about 12 weeks were pooled.

CDR1 MDHEN and CDR2 SYDVKM come from the germline V gene. With 3 bases clipped from V and 6 bases from J, the junction kept 8 bases outside the gene matches. The CDR3 contains 14 residues. Assay: immunoSEQ multiplex PCR; the TCRdb copy retains only in-frame clones and omits some. The sample lists under 200,000 clones; almost 95% were seen once. Study observations and caveats: The donor cohort was predominantly white British with a female majority, and clonal diversity may have been underestimated.

This TCR was recovered from an adult in good health. The chain has TRBV28 and TRBJ2-7; TRBD1 matches 7 bases. The sample was peripheral blood, taken on day 0 of AZD1222 vaccination. CDR3 sequence (DNA): TGTGCCAGCAGTTTTTCCGGACAGGTTAGCGAGCAGTACTTC. Translating gives CASSFSGQVSEQYF.